This T cell receptor (beta chain) comes out of a study of identifying expanded T cells in peripheral blood. Regarding the study as a whole: Technical replicates showed roughly 1.2 changed clones; roughly two weeks approximately 16; four weeks 19. Approximately two-week clone count variance significantly increased as total template count grew.

Repertoires were generated with immunoSEQ multiplex PCR, while TCRdb's copy carries only in-frame clones and drops some. The sample records approximately 100,000 clones, roughly 89% being singletons. Germline CDR1 SGHTA, CDR2 FQGNSA. The length of the CDR3 is 15 residues. The germline V and J ends were trimmed by 1 base and 2 bases, with 11 bases remaining between them. As regards this clone: What it recognizes is unknown.

Healthy donors had no documented immune events, such as infections, while sampled. The source of this sequence is a person aged 18 to 70 in good health. The specimen sequenced was blood. The chain combines TRBV7-2 with TRBJ1-1; no reliable D call. CDR3 coding DNA: TGTGCCAGCAGCTTAGGCAGGTCTCCTAACACTGAAGCTTTCTTT. It yields the protein CASSLGRSPNTEAFF.